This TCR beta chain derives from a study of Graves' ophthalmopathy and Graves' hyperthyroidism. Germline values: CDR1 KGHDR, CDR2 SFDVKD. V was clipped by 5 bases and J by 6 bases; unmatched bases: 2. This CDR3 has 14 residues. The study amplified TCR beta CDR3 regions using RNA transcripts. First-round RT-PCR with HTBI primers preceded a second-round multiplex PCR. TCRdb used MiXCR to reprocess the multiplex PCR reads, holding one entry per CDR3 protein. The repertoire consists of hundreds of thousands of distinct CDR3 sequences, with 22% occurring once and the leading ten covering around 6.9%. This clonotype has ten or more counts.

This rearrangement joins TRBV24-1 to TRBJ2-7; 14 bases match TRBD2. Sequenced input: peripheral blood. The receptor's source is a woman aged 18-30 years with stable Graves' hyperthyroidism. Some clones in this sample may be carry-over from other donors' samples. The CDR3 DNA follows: TGTGCCACCAGTGCGGGACTAGCGGGAGCCGAGCAGTACTTC. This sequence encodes CATSAGLAGAEQYF.